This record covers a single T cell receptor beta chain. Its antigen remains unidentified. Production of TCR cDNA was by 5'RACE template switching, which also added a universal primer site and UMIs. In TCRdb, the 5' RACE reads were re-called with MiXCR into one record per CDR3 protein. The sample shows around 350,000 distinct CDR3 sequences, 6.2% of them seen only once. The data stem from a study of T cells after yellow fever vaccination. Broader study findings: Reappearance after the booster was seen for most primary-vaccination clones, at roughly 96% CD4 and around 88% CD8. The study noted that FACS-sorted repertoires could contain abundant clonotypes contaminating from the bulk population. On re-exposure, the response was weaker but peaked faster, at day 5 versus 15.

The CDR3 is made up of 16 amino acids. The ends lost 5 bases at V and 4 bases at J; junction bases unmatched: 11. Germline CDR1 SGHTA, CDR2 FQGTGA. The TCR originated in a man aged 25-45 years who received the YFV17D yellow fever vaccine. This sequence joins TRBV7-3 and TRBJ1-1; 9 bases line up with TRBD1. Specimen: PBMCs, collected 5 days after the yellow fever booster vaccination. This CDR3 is CASSPPPGQGITEAFF. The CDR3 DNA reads TGTGCCAGCAGCCCCCCCCCGGGACAGGGTATCACTGAAGCTTTCTTT. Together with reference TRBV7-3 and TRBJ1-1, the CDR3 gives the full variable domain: GAGVSQTPSNKVTEKGKYVELRCDPISGHTALYWYRQSLGQGPEFLIYFQGTGAADDSGLPNDRFFAVRPEGSVSTLKIQRTERGDSAVYLCASSPPPGQGITEAFFGQGTRLTVV.